The entry that follows covers one TCR beta chain sequence. Antigen specificity is unknown. TCRdb's table, derived via immunoSEQ multiplex PCR, lists solely in-frame clones and lacks some. The table has roughly 75,000 clones, roughly 91% seen once. The data originate from a study of graft-versus-host responses after intestinal transplantation. Study results and caveats: GvH clones occurred in recipient marrow; some first appeared in ileum or blood. Allografts carried high graft-versus-host to host-versus-graft clonal ratios in patients having graft-donor T cell macrochimerism. Early post-transplant HvG declines showed an association with peak circulating GvH clone levels.

V lost 7 bases, J lost 2 bases, and 8 bases stayed unmatched. Germline values: CDR1 LNHDA, CDR2 SQIVND (reference sequence). The CDR3 covers 15 residues. The sample consisted of unstimulated CD4+ T cells sorted from spleen or lymph node cells, taken before intestinal transplant. The chain carries TRBV19 and TRBJ1-5, with TRBD1 matching 7 bases. The source of this sequence is a human donor who received an intestinal transplant. CDR3 DNA sequence: TGTGCCAGTAAGGGGGGACAGCTTGGCAATCAGCCCCAGCATTTT. This codes for CASKGGQLGNQPQHF.